This T cell receptor beta chain was identified during a study of OX40 agonist ivuxolimab in advanced cancers. Study-wide background: Males comprised around 78% of the group, whose mean age was around 62 years (range roughly 20 to 85).

From germline, CDR1 is GTSNPN and CDR2 SVGIG (reference sequence). The CDR3 runs 18 residues. Trimming cost V 0 bases and J 4 bases; bases outside gene matches: 15. Study-level results: Antigen specificity remained undetermined for the expanded peripheral T cells.

Only in-frame clones appear in the TCRdb table, and some are missing; sequencing was by immunoSEQ multiplex PCR. The top ten clones hold roughly 29% of a sample with over 25,000 clones, more than 60% of them seen once. The investigators sampled blood at baseline, at cycle 4 day 1, and at cycle 7 day 1. On this clone itself: Its antigen remains unidentified.

The TCR sequence derives from an adult with an advanced solid tumor such as melanoma, head and neck, liver or kidney cancer. Sequences were derived from CD4+ or CD8+ T cells sorted from blood, sampled in a trial of the OX40 agonist ivuxolimab. The V call is TRBV30, the J call TRBJ2-3; 8 bases map to TRBD2. Written as DNA, the CDR3 is TGTGCCTGGAGTGTATCCCCAGCGGGAGTGCCGCCCGCAGATACGCAGTATTTT. The encoded protein is CAWSVSPAGVPPADTQYF.